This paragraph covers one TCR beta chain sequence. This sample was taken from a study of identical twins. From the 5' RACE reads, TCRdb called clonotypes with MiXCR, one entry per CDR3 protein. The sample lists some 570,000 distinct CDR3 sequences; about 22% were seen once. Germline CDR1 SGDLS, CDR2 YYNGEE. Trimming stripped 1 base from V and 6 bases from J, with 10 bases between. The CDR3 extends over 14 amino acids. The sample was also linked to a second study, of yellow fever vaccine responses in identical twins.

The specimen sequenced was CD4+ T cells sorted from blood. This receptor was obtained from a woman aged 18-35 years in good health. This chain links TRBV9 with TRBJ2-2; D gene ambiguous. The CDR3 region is CASSVLTSAGELFF. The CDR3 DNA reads TGTGCCAGCAGCGTATTAACATCGGCCGGGGAGCTGTTTTTT.